Here is one T cell receptor beta chain with its context. Its specificity is unknown. The PCR ran on 60 Vbeta and 13 Jbeta primers. Profiled with immunoSEQ multiplex PCR; TCRdb holds only in-frame clones, not every one. The sample records 95,000 to 110,000 clones, about 81% being singletons. Healthy bone marrow donors supplied every sample. The data belong to a study of cytomegalovirus exposure and HLA in healthy donors. Study results and limitations: Reported performance of the classifier showed diagnosis of cytomegalovirus status with high specificity and sensitivity. TRBV6-2, TRBV6-3 and some other V segments were unresolvable in 87-base-pair reads. The study found most TCR sequences rare, yet found some public TCRs in many donors.

Germline-derived CDR1 and CDR2 are SGHAT and FQNNGV. The trim removed 5 bases at V and 5 bases at J, leaving 11 bases unmatched. The length of the CDR3 is 15 residues. Sequenced sample: PBMCs. The clonotype comes from a man aged 30 to 45 in good health and CMV-seropositive. V gene TRBV11-2 combines with J gene TRBJ2-7; 8 nucleotides match TRBD2. The CDR3: CASSTFPREGDEQYF. In DNA form, the CDR3 reads TGTGCCAGCAGCACATTCCCCCGGGAGGGAGACGAGCAGTACTTC.